What follows are 20 T cell receptor beta chains derived from one specimen sequenced in a study of blood T cell repertoires in COVID-19. The protocol was immunoSEQ multiplex PCR, while the TCRdb copy is restricted to in-frame clones and leaves out a portion. The sample shows about 74,000 clones, about nine tenths of them seen only once. Material for sequencing was peripheral blood. These receptors came from a woman of 80 years or more with acute or convalescent COVID-19.

This clone showed up just once. The chain joins TRBV7-9 to TRBJ2-7; TRBD2 is a possible D gene (6 bases). Germline assignment: CDR1 SEHNR and CDR2 FQNEAQ (reference sequence). The CDR3 is 14 residues long. V was pared by 6 bases and J by 3 bases, with 15 bases between. The CDR3 sequence is CASRMGGSDYEQYF. In nucleotides, the CDR3 is TGTGCCAGCAGGATGGGGGGTTCAGACTACGAGCAGTACTTC.

The V call is TRBV30, the J call TRBJ1-1, with TRBD1 matching 12 bases. V shed 2 bases, J shed 6 bases, and the junction held 13 bases outside the gene matches. The CDR3 covers 17 residues. The germline gives CDR1 GTSNPN, CDR2 SVGIG (reference sequence). The CDR3, as DNA: TGTGCCTGGAGTAGAACGGGACAGGGGGCGATTAGAGCTGAAGCTTTCTTT. Residues: CAWSRTGQGAIRAEAFF.

This chain joins TRBV14 and TRBJ1-6, with TRBD1 matching 8 bases. In germline, CDR1 is SGHDN, CDR2 FVKESK. Trimming cost V 0 bases and J 10 bases; bases outside gene matches: 5. The CDR3 sequence is 15 residues long. CDR3 DNA: TGTGCCAGCAGCCAAGAAGCAGGGGGCGCATCACCCCTCCACTTT. This gives the protein CASSQEAGGASPLHF.

V usage is TRBV4-2 and J usage is TRBJ2-1, with 14 positions matching TRBD2. Germline V CDR1 and CDR2: LGHNA, YNFKEQ. CDR3 length: 15 amino acids. Trimming removed 4 bases from V and 6 bases from J; junction bases left unmatched: 2. The CDR3 sequence is CASSPTSGGANEQFF. The CDR3 coding sequence is TGTGCCAGCAGCCCGACTAGCGGGGGGGCCAATGAGCAGTTCTTC.

V gene TRBV30 combines with J gene TRBJ1-1; 10 nucleotides line up with TRBD1. This CDR3 contains 14 residues. V lost 3 bases and J lost 7; bases outside the gene matches: 8. The germline V gene encodes CDR1 GTSNPN and CDR2 SVGIG (reference sequence). CDR3 nucleotides: TGTGCCTGGAGCCAGGGACAGGGGAAGAATGAAGCTTTCTTT. This translates into CAWSQGQGKNEAFF.

The chain recombines TRBV29-1 with TRBJ2-1, with 7 positions matching TRBD1. CDR1 and CDR2 from the germline V gene are SQVTM and ANQGSEA. The length of the CDR3 is 13 residues. The trim removed 7 bases at V and 5 bases at J, leaving 8 bases unmatched. CDR3 coding DNA: TGCAGCGGCCGGGGACAGCCCAACAATGAGCAGTTCTTC. As protein: CSGRGQPNNEQFF.

The rearrangement links TRBV5-5 to TRBJ2-1; weak D call: TRBD2 (6 bases). From germline, CDR1 is SGHKS and CDR2 YYEKEE (reference sequence). There are 12 residues in the CDR3. The ends were cut back, 7 bases at V and 6 bases at J, with 11 bases in the middle. CDR3 sequence reads: CASSGGGNEQFF. As DNA, the CDR3 is TGTGCCAGCTCCGGGGGTGGCAATGAGCAGTTCTTC. Combining the CDR3 with reference TRBV5-5 and TRBJ2-1 gives the whole variable domain DAGVTQSPTHLIKTRGQQVTLRCSPISGHKSVSWYQQVLGQGPQFIFQYYEKEERGRGNFPDRFSARQFPNYSSELNVNALLLGDSALYLCASSGGGNEQFFGPGTRLTVL.

The chain carries TRBV9 and TRBJ2-3; maybe TRBD1 (5 bases). Trimming removed 5 bases at V and 0 bases at J, with 10 bases between. CDR3 length: 14 amino acids. CDR1 SGDLS and CDR2 YYNGEE come from the germline V gene. The CDR3 DNA follows: TGTGCCAGCAGGGCCACAGGTAGCACAGATACGCAGTATTTT. This gives the protein CASRATGSTDTQYF. The full variable domain, its missing parts supplied by reference TRBV9 and TRBJ2-3, is DSGVTQTPKHLITATGQRVTLRCSPRSGDLSVYWYQQSLDQGLQFLIQYYNGEERAKGNILERFSAQQFPDLHSELNLSSLELGDSALYFCASRATGSTDTQYFGPGTRLTVL.

This chain uses TRBV4-3 with TRBJ2-3; 11 bases line up with TRBD2. CDR1 is LGHNA, CDR2 YSLEER, per germline. Germline trimming cut 0 bases from V and 0 bases from J; bases unmatched to any gene: 11. This CDR3 is 20 amino acids long. The CDR3 bases are TGCGCCAGCAGCCAAGATCCTACTAGCGGGAGCCGACATAGCACAGATACGCAGTATTTT. Protein product: CASSQDPTSGSRHSTDTQYF.

The chain is built from TRBV7-2 and TRBJ2-7, with 10 positions matching TRBD1. The CDR3 has 15 residues. The germline V gene encodes CDR1 SGHTA and CDR2 FQGNSA. After removal of 5 bases from V and 2 bases from J, the junction contained 6 bases not matched to a gene. The CDR3 spells CASSKDRGETYEQYF. CDR3 DNA sequence: TGTGCCAGCAGCAAGGACAGGGGGGAAACCTACGAGCAGTACTTC.

The chain couples TRBV29-1 to TRBJ2-7; tentative D call: TRBD2 (6 bases). This CDR3 region has 15 residues. Trimming took 4 bases from V and 5 from J, leaving 21 bases between them. Germline V gene lookup returns CDR1 SQVTM and CDR2 ANQGSEA. The CDR3 nucleotides are TGCAGCGTTGTGGGCGTACGGGGGAAGGGCGACGAGCAGTACTTC. Its translation is CSVVGVRGKGDEQYF.

The chain couples TRBV15 to TRBJ1-1; D perhaps matches TRBD1 (5 bases). V lost 3 bases and J 4 bases, leaving 15 bases between the germline ends. From germline, CDR1 is LNHNV and CDR2 YYDKDF (reference sequence). The CDR3 has 15 residues. The CDR3: CATSSPGQGGTEAFF. The CDR3 DNA follows: TGTGCCACCAGCAGTCCAGGCCAGGGAGGCACTGAAGCTTTCTTT.

The CDR3 coding sequence is TGTGCCAGTAACCCGACAGGGGAGTCTGGCTACACCTTC. This translates into CASNPTGESGYTF. The chain recombines TRBV19 with TRBJ1-2; 8 positions agree with TRBD1. The CDR3 covers 13 residues. Germline V gene sequence: CDR1 LNHDA, CDR2 SQIVND (reference sequence). V was pared by 7 bases and J by 7 bases, with 8 bases of the junction left unmatched.

This chain links TRBV5-1 with TRBJ2-2; TRBD1 might be the D (6 bases). In germline, CDR1 is SGHRS, CDR2 YFSETQ. The CDR3 is 15 amino acids. V was pared by 4 bases and J by 6 bases, with 16 bases between. The CDR3 coding sequence is TGCGCCAGCAGCCACGGCAACAGGGTCGCCGGGGAGCTGTTTTTT. Its protein product is CASSHGNRVAGELFF.

This CDR3 is CAISGGGGTGNTEAFF. CDR3 bases: TGTGCCATCAGTGGAGGGGGGGGGACAGGGAACACTGAAGCTTTCTTT. J is TRBJ1-1 and V is TRBV10-3, with 8 bases identical to TRBD1. V gave up 4 bases and J gave up 1 base; unmatched junction bases: 8. The CDR3 runs to 16 residues. Germline V CDR1 and CDR2: ENHRY, SYGVKD.

The rearrangement links TRBV5-1 to TRBJ2-7, with a weak D call TRBD1 (7 bases). Trimming stripped 0 bases from V and 4 bases from J, with 14 bases between. The germline gives CDR1 SGHRS, CDR2 YFSETQ. CDR3 length equals 15 residues. CDR3 nucleotide sequence: TGCGCCAGCAGCTTGGTGGCAGGGGGGTCTTACGAGCAGTACTTC. It translates to CASSLVAGGSYEQYF.

This clone appeared a single time. V and J are TRBV15 and TRBJ1-2; the match to TRBD1 covers 10 bases. The V and J ends lost 4 bases and 8 bases, in that order; junction bases with no gene match: 7. This CDR3 has 14 amino acids. Germline V CDR1 and CDR2: LNHNV, YYDKDF (reference sequence). In DNA form, the CDR3 reads TGTGCCACCAGCAAACCGGGACAGGGGTTCGGCTACACCTTC. It codes for CATSKPGQGFGYTF.

This rearrangement joins TRBV5-6 to TRBJ2-2; TRBD2 matches at 8 bases. Germline V gives CDR1 SGHDT, CDR2 YYEEEE. V dropped 3 bases and J dropped 3; count of bases not matched to a gene: 7. The CDR3 covers 16 residues. CDR3 in DNA: TGTGCCAGCAGCTCCGGGACTAGAAGTCACACCGGGGAGCTGTTTTTT. Its protein product is CASSSGTRSHTGELFF.

In DNA, the CDR3 is TGTGCCAGCAGTTACGGATCTCCGGGACAAGAAGCTTTCTTT. Encoded protein: CASSYGSPGQEAFF. V usage is TRBV6-5 and J usage is TRBJ1-1, with D perhaps matching TRBD1 (6 bases). The germline gives CDR1 MNHEY, CDR2 SVGAGI. V lost 2 bases, J lost 8 bases, and 15 bases lay in between. The CDR3 is 14 residues long.

The rearrangement joins TRBV27 to TRBJ2-6; TRBD1 aligns across 7 bases. The CDR3 length is 18 residues. Trimming at V came to 5 bases and at J to 1 base, leaving 11 bases not matched to a gene. Looked up from germline, CDR1 is MNHEY and CDR2 is SMNVEV (reference sequence). The CDR3 loop is CASSRSGQTESGANVLTF. CDR3 in DNA: TGTGCCAGCAGTCGATCGGGACAGACAGAATCTGGGGCCAACGTCCTGACTTTC.